What follows are 20 T cell receptor beta chains derived from one specimen sequenced in a study of control samples from healthy donors and cancer patients. Here immunoSEQ multiplex PCR was the method, and the copy in TCRdb shows in-frame clones only, minus some. Among 170,000 or so clones, 90% were seen once, and the ten largest hold over 1.1%. The sequenced sample was blood. The receptor set was obtained from a woman aged 50 to 60 in good health.

This clone was counted a few times. J is TRBJ2-5 and V is TRBV11-3; perhaps TRBD1 as D (6 bases). Germline V gene sequence: CDR1 SGHNT, CDR2 YENEEA. There are 15 residues in the CDR3. The ends were cut back, 4 bases at V and 7 bases at J, with 19 bases in the middle. Here the CDR3 DNA reads TGTGCCAGCAGCTCTGGACAGTATCAAGGGGGGACCCAGTACTTC. It codes for CASSSGQYQGGTQYF.

A single count supports this clone. This sequence joins TRBV7-2 and TRBJ2-4; D gene uncertain. The CDR3 is made up of 16 amino acids. V was cut by 1 base and J by 0 bases, with 10 bases left in between. Germline V lookup: CDR1 SGHTA, CDR2 FQGNSA. DNA for the CDR3: TGTGCCAGCAGCTTAGACCAGACTCTAGCCAAAAACATTCAGTACTTC. Amino acid sequence: CASSLDQTLAKNIQYF.

In this sample, this clone turned up a few times. This rearrangement joins TRBV3-1 (or the pseudogene TRBV3-2) to TRBJ1-3; D possibly corresponds to TRBD1 (5 bases). The germline V and J ends were trimmed by 3 bases and 2 bases, with 14 bases remaining between them. This CDR3 has 16 residues. Germline CDR1 is LGHDT and CDR2 is YNNKEL (reference sequence). The CDR3 protein is CASSQWGGGAGNTIYF. In nucleotides, the CDR3 is TGTGCCAGCAGCCAGTGGGGGGGAGGCGCTGGAAACACCATATATTTT.

The rearrangement uses TRBV7-2 and TRBJ1-5; D remains unclear. The germline gives CDR1 SGHTA, CDR2 FQGNSA. V was pared by 0 bases and J by 6 bases, with 9 bases between. The length of the CDR3 is 14 residues. CDR3 region: CASSLAWAGQPQHF. The CDR3 DNA reads TGTGCCAGCAGCTTAGCATGGGCAGGTCAGCCCCAGCATTTT.

A few counts support this clone. This CDR3 reads CASTFSGESGYTF. CDR3 nucleotide sequence: TGTGCCAGCACTTTTTCAGGTGAAAGTGGCTACACCTTC. J is TRBJ1-2 and V is TRBV11-2; D ambiguous. Germline V gene lookup returns CDR1 SGHAT and CDR2 FQNNGV. CDR3 length: 13 residues. V was clipped by 7 bases and J by 7 bases, with 16 bases between them.

The CDR3 DNA is TGTGCCAGCAGCTTAAGTCTCTACACAGATACGCAGTATTTT. As protein: CASSLSLYTDTQYF. The V gene is TRBV5-6, the J gene TRBJ2-3; D ambiguous. The CDR3 is made up of 14 amino acids. The V gene's germline CDR1 is SGHDT and CDR2 YYEEEE. The V end lost 2 bases, the J end lost 2 bases, and 9 bases lay between the germline ends.

The chain has TRBV19 and TRBJ1-4; unclear D gene. V lost 7 bases, J lost 4 bases, and 10 bases lay in between. The CDR3 runs 13 residues. Looked up from germline, CDR1 is LNHDA and CDR2 is SQIVND (reference sequence). The CDR3 sequence is CASKSIGNEKLFF. CDR3 DNA sequence: TGTGCCAGTAAATCGATCGGTAATGAAAAACTGTTTTTT. Using reference TRBV19 and TRBJ1-4 for the parts outside the CDR3, the full variable domain is DGGITQSPKYLFRKEGQNVTLSCEQNLNHDAMYWYRQDPGQGLRLIYYSQIVNDFQKGDIAEGYSVSREKKESFPLTVTSAQKNPTAFYLCASKSIGNEKLFFGSGTQLSVL.

The rearrangement joins TRBV19 to TRBJ2-7; a possible D gene is TRBD2 (5 bases). The CDR3 has 16 amino acids. The V end lost 5 bases, the J end lost 0 bases, and 17 bases lay between the germline ends. Germline-derived CDR1 and CDR2 are LNHDA and SQIVND (reference sequence). CDR3 region: CASSPRGWPSSYEQYF. In nucleotides, the CDR3 is TGTGCCAGTAGTCCTCGGGGTTGGCCCAGCTCCTACGAGCAGTACTTC.

The genes are TRBV6-5 and TRBJ1-1; D not resolved. This CDR3 has 14 amino acids. The germline CDR1 and CDR2 sequences are MNHEY and SVGAGI. V lost 6 bases, J lost 4 bases, and 15 bases lay in between. CDR3 region: CASSALGGPTEAFF. CDR3 sequence (DNA): TGTGCCAGCAGCGCCCTGGGTGGGCCCACTGAAGCTTTCTTT.

The gene calls are TRBV29-1 and TRBJ2-3; 10 bases match TRBD1. This CDR3 region has 17 residues. Germline V gene data show CDR1 as SQVTM and CDR2 as ANQGSEA. J gave up 1 base and V 4 bases, and 11 bases lay outside the gene matches. The CDR3 nucleotides read TGCAGCGTTGTTGGTCCCAGAGGACAGGGGGGCACAGATACGCAGTATTTT. Protein: CSVVGPRGQGGTDTQYF.

The V call is TRBV7-9, the J call TRBJ1-2; a weak D match, TRBD1 (6 bases). The CDR3 is made up of 11 amino acids. Germline V CDR1 and CDR2: SEHNR, FQNEAQ (reference sequence). V gave up 2 bases and J gave up 12 bases, with 10 bases separating them. CDR3 DNA: TGTGCCAGCAGCTTAACCAGGGGTCACACCTTC. It codes for CASSLTRGHTF.

A few counts support this clone. This chain links TRBV6-2 or TRBV6-3 with TRBJ2-7; D remains ambiguous. V lost 5 bases, J lost 2 bases, and 4 bases lay in between. The CDR3 extends over 11 amino acids. Germline CDR1 and CDR2: MNHEY and SVGEGT. In nucleotides, the CDR3 is TGTGCCAGCAGTCACACCTACGAGCAGTACTTC. Its protein product is CASSHTYEQYF.

This chain links TRBV28 with TRBJ2-7; TRBD2 aligns across 14 bases. The CDR3 loop spans 16 amino acids. V dropped 5 bases and J dropped 4; count of bases not matched to a gene: 7. Germline-derived CDR1 and CDR2 are MDHEN and SYDVKM. In DNA form, the CDR3 reads TGTGCCAGCAGTGGGGTGGGACTAGCGGGAGCTTACGAGCAGTACTTC. Translated: CASSGVGLAGAYEQYF.

The gene calls are TRBV30 and TRBJ1-1; D ambiguous. This CDR3 comprises 13 residues. Per the germline V gene, CDR1 is GTSNPN and CDR2 is SVGIG (reference sequence). The V end lost 0 bases, the J end lost 9 bases, and 14 bases lay between the germline ends. CDR3 sequence reads: CAWSVAGLHQAFF. The CDR3 DNA reads TGTGCCTGGAGTGTAGCCGGACTTCATCAAGCTTTCTTT.

The chain's CDR3 is CASSLGLAGGLSEQYF. The CDR3 nucleotides are TGCGCCAGCAGCCTCGGACTAGCGGGAGGGTTGTCGGAGCAGTACTTC. The chain recombines TRBV5-1 with TRBJ2-7, with 15 bases aligning to TRBD2. With V trimmed by 4 bases and J by 7 bases, 9 bases remained unmatched. The CDR3 spans 16 residues. Looked up from germline, CDR1 is SGHRS and CDR2 is YFSETQ.

This clone showed up just once. This chain links TRBV7-9 with TRBJ2-2; 8 nucleotides match TRBD2. The CDR3 is 17 residues long. V dropped 11 bases and J dropped 2; count of bases not matched to a gene: 16. CDR1 and CDR2 (germline): SEHNR, FQNEAQ (reference sequence). The DNA for the CDR3 is TGTGCCCTGAGACGTGGCGGGGGGCCCATAAACACCGGGGAGCTGTTTTTT. As protein: CALRRGGGPINTGELFF.

CDR3 sequence: CASSFFKGLSNQPQHF. The CDR3 region has the DNA TGTGCCAGCAGTTTTTTTAAGGGGTTGAGCAATCAGCCCCAGCATTTT. The gene calls are TRBV28 and TRBJ1-5, with D perhaps matching TRBD1 (5 bases). In germline, CDR1 is MDHEN, CDR2 SYDVKM. The CDR3 loop spans 16 amino acids. Trimming stripped 3 bases from V and 1 base from J, with 13 bases between.

CDR3 coding DNA: TGTGCCTGGAGCCAACAGGGGCAAGGCAATCAGCCCCAGCATTTT. Translated, it gives CAWSQQGQGNQPQHF. V is TRBV30 and J is TRBJ1-5; 7 bases are a match to TRBD1. The CDR3 totals 15 residues. V lost 3 bases and J lost 2; bases outside the gene matches: 7. CDR1 is GTSNPN, CDR2 SVGIG, per germline (reference sequence).

The chain has TRBV5-1 and TRBJ2-1; no definite D call. V was shortened by 0 bases and J by 0 bases, with 13 bases between the two germline ends. This CDR3 region has 17 residues. Per the germline V gene, CDR1 is SGHRS and CDR2 is YFSETQ. The CDR3 nucleotides are TGCGCCAGCAGCTTGGAGGTGAGATCGAGCTCCTACAATGAGCAGTTCTTC. Amino acid sequence: CASSLEVRSSSYNEQFF.

This chain joins TRBV7-9 and TRBJ2-7; weak D call: TRBD1 (6 bases). From germline, CDR1 is SEHNR and CDR2 FQNEAQ (reference sequence). Trimming cost V 3 bases and J 4 bases, with 7 bases left between them. The CDR3 spans 12 residues. This chain's CDR3 is CASSLQGYEQYF. CDR3 sequence (DNA): TGTGCCAGCAGCTTGCAGGGGTACGAGCAGTACTTC.